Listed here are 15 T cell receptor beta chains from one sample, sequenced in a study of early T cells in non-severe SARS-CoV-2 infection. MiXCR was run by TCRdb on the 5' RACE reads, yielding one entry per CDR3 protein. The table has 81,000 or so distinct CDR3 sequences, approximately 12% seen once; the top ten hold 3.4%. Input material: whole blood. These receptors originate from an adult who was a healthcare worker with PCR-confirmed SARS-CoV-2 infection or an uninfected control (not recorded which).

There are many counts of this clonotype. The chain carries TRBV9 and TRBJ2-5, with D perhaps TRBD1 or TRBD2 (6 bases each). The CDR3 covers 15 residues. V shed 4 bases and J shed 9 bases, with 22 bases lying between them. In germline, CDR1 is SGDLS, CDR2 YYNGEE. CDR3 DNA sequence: TGTGCCAGCAGCCAACGGGACACCCTCCGGGAGCCCCAGTACTTC. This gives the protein CASSQRDTLREPQYF. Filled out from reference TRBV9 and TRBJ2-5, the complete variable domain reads DSGVTQTPKHLITATGQRVTLRCSPRSGDLSVYWYQQSLDQGLQFLIQYYNGEERAKGNILERFSAQQFPDLHSELNLSSLELGDSALYFCASSQRDTLREPQYFGPGTRLLVL.

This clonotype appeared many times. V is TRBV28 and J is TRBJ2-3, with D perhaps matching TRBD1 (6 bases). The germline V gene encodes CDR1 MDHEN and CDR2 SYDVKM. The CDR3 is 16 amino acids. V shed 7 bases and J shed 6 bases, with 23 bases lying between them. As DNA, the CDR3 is TGTGCCAGCAAAAAACAGGGTCGGTCCCAGGGGGATACGCAGTATTTT. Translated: CASKKQGRSQGDTQYF.

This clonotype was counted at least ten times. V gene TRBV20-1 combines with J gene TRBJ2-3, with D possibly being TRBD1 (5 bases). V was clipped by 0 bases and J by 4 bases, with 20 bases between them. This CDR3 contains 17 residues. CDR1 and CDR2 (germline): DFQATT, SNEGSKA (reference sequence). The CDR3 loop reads CSARDMGSGWSADTQYF. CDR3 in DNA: TGCAGTGCTAGAGATATGGGGTCAGGGTGGTCGGCAGATACGCAGTATTTT.

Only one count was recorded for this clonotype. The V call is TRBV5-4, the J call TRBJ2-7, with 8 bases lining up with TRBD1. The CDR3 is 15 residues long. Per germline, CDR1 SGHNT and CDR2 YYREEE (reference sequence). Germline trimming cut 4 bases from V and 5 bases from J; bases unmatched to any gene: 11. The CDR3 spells CASSNPDRGRDEQYF. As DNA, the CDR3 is TGTGCCAGCAGCAATCCAGACAGGGGCCGGGACGAGCAGTACTTC.

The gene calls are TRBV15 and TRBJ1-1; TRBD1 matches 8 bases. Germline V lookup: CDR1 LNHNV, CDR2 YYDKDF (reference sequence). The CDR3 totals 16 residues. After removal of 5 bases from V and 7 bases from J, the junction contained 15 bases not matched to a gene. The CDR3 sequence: CATSRDGARGLDEAFF. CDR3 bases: TGTGCCACCAGCCGTGATGGTGCCAGGGGGCTGGATGAAGCTTTCTTT.

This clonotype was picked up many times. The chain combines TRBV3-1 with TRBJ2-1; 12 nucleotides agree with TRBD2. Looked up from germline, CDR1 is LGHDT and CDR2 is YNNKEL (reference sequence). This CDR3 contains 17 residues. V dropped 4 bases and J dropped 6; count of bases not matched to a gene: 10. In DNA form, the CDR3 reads TGTGCCAGCAGCCCTCAAGGGACTAGCGGGCCACTCAATGAGCAGTTCTTC. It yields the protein CASSPQGTSGPLNEQFF.

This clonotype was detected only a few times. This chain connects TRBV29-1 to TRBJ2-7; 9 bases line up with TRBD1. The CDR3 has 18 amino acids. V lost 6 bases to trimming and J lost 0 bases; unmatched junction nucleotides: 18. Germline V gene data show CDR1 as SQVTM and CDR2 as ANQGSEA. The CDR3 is CSVPYTGTGPESSYEQYF. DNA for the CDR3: TGCAGCGTGCCCTACACAGGGACAGGGCCGGAAAGCTCCTACGAGCAGTACTTC.

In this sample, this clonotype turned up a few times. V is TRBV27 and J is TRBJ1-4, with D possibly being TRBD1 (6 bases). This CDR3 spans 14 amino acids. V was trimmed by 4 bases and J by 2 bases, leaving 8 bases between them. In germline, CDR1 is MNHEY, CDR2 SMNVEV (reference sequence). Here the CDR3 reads CASSSRGTNEKLFF. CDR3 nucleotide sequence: TGTGCCAGCAGTTCCAGGGGCACTAATGAAAAACTGTTTTTT. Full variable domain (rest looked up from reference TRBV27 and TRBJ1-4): EAQVTQNPRYLITVTGKKLTVTCSQNMNHEYMSWYRQDPGLGLRQIYYSMNVEVTDKGDVPEGYKVSRKEKRNFPLILESPSPNQTSLYFCASSSRGTNEKLFFGSGTQLSVL.

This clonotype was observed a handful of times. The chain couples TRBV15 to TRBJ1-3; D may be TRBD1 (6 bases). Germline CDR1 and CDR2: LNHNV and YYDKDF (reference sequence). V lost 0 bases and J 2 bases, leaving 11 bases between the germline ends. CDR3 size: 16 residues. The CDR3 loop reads CATSREKGVTGNTIYF. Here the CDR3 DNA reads TGTGCCACCAGCAGAGAAAAGGGGGTCACTGGAAACACCATATATTTT.

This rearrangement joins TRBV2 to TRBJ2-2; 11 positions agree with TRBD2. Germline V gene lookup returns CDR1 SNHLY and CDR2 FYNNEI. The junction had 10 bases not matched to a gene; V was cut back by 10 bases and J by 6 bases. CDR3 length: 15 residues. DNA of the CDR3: TGTGCCAACAGGGGGACTAGCGGAGCTCCCGGGGAGCTGTTTTTT. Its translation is CANRGTSGAPGELFF. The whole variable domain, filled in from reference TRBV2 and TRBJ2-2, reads EPEVTQTPSHQVTQMGQEVILRCVPISNHLYFYWYRQILGQKVEFLVSFYNNEISEKSEIFDDQFSVERPDGSNFTLKIRSTKLEDSAMYFCANRGTSGAPGELFFGEGSRLTVL.

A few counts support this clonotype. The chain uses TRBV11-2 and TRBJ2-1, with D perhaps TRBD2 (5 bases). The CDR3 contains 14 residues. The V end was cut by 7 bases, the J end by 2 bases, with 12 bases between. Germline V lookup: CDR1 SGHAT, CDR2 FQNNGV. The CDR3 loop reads CASIPISAYNEQFF. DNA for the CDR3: TGTGCCAGCATCCCGATTAGCGCCTACAATGAGCAGTTCTTC.

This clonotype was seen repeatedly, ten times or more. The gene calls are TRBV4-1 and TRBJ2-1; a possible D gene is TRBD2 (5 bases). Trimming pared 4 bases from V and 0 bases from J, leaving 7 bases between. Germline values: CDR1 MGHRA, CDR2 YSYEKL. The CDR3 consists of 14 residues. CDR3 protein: CASSPTSSYNEQFF. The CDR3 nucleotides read TGCGCCAGCAGCCCAACTAGCTCCTACAATGAGCAGTTCTTC.

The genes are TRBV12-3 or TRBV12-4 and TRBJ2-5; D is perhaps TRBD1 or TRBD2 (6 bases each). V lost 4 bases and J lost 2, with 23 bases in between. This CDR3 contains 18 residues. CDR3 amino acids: CASSSPQGLARVQETQYF. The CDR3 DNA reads TGTGCCAGCAGTTCCCCCCAGGGGCTAGCGCGGGTGCAAGAGACCCAGTACTTC.

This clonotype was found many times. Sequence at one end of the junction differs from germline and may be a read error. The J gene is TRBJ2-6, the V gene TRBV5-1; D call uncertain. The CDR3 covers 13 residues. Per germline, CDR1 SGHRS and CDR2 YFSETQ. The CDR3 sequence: CASSLAGANVLTF. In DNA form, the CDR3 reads TGTGCCAGCAGCTTAGCTGGGGCCAACGTCCTGACTTTC.

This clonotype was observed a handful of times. The CDR3 reads CASSYYGPSYNEQFF. In nucleotides, the CDR3 is TGTGCCAGCAGTTACTACGGTCCCAGCTACAATGAGCAGTTCTTC. The chain recombines TRBV6-6 with TRBJ2-1; no clear D gene. This CDR3 has 15 residues. The germline V gene encodes CDR1 MNHNY and CDR2 SVGAGI (reference sequence). The V and J ends lost 1 base and 3 bases respectively, with 10 bases between them.